The entry below gives a single T cell receptor beta chain sequence along with its context. The data derive from a study of blood T cells in healthy people across ages. The second PCR ran about 6 to 12 cycles with a sample-barcoded 5' primer and J-beta primers. TCRdb re-analysed the 5' RACE reads in MiXCR, keeping a single row per CDR3 protein. The sample shows 900,000 to 950,000 distinct CDR3 sequences, 25% to 30% of them seen only once. CDR1 is LGHNA, CDR2 YNFKEQ, per germline. The length of the CDR3 is 17 residues. Trimming at V came to 5 bases and at J to 4 bases, leaving 10 bases not matched to a gene. These data also featured in a second study, about T cells of mothers and their children. That study reports: The M1S primer of the second PCR added sample barcodes and 2-4 random nucleotides. Related mother-child pairs showed slightly higher but non-significant overlap than unrelated pairs. T cell clones that were persistent and microchimeric went undetected.

This receptor was obtained from a woman aged 40 to 50 in good health. Sequenced material: blood. The chain is built from TRBV4-2 and TRBJ2-2; TRBD1 matches at 10 bases. DNA of the CDR3: TGTGCCAGCAGCGGACGACAGGGGGCCGAGGGCACCGGGGAGCTGTTTTTT. It translates to CASSGRQGAEGTGELFF.